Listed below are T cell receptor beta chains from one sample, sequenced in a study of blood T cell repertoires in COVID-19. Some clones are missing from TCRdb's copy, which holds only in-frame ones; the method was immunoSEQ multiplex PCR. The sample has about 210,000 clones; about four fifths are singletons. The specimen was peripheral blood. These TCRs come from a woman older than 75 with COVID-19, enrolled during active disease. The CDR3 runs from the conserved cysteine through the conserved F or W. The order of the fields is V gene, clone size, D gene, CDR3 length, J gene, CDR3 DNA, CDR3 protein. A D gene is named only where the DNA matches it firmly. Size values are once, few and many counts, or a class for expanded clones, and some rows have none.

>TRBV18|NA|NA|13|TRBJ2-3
TGTGCCAGCTCACCAGGGGCAGAAAATACGCAGTATTTT
CASSPGAENTQYF
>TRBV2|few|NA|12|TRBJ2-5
TGTGCCAGCAGTGCCGACGGGGAGACCCAGTACTTC
CASSADGETQYF
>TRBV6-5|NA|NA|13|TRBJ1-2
TGTGCCAGCAGTTACTCAGGGAGCGGGGGCTACACCTTC
CASSYSGSGGYTF
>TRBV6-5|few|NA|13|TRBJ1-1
TGTGCCAGCTCCCCAACGCAGGGAACTGAAGCTTTCTTT
CASSPTQGTEAFF
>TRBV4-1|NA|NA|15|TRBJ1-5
TGCGCCAGCAGCCAAGAAGGCGCGTACCCGGGGGCCCAGCATTTT
CASSQEGAYPGAQHF
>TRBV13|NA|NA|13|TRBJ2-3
TGTGCCAGCAGCTTATACTCCACAGATACGCAGTATTTT
CASSLYSTDTQYF
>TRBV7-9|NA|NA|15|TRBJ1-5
TGTGCCAGCAGCCCGGGGGACGGGACCAGTCAGCCCCAGCATTTT
CASSPGDGTSQPQHF
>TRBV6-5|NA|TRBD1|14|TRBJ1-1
TGTGCCAGCAGGATGGGACAGGTGAACACTGAAGCTTTCTTT
CASRMGQVNTEAFF
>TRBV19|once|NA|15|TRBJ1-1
TGTGCCAGCCTAGCTCGGGACAAACTATACACTGAAGCTTTCTTT
CASLARDKLYTEAFF
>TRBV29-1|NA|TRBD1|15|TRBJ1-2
TGCAGCGTTGAAGGAGGACAGGGGGCCAACTATGGCTACACCTTC
CSVEGGQGANYGYTF
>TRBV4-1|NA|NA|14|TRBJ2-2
TGCGCCAGCAGCCAACGTGGGAGAGGCGGGGAGCTGTTTTTT
CASSQRGRGGELFF
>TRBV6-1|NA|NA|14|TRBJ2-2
TGTGCCAGCAGTGAGTTGGTGAGGACCGGGGAGCTGTTTTTT
CASSELVRTGELFF
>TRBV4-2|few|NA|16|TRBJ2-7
TGTGCCAGCAGCCAAGATAGGCGGGCGGGTTCCTACGAGCAGTACTTC
CASSQDRRAGSYEQYF
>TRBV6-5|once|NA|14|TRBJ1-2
TGTGCCAGCAGTTACCTCCAGGGGAACTATGGCTACACCTTC
CASSYLQGNYGYTF
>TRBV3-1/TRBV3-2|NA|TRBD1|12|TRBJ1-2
TGTGCCAGCTCAGGGACAGTGGGCGGCTACACCTTC
CASSGTVGGYTF
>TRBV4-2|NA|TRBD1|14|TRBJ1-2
TGTGCCAGCAGCCAAGCAGGGGGAAACTATGGCTACACCTTC
CASSQAGGNYGYTF